This T cell receptor beta chain was recovered during a study of shared clonotypes between healthy human individuals. Clones were read by immunoSEQ multiplex PCR, and TCRdb kept only the in-frame ones, dropping some. The data contain about 2.2 million clones, around 93% of them seen just once; the ten biggest clones take up approximately 1.6%. Germline V gene lookup returns CDR1 MDHEN and CDR2 SYDVKM. Trimming took 3 bases from V and 4 from J, leaving 14 bases between them. The length of the CDR3 is 15 residues. Only CD45RO-negative cells positively selected for CCR7 counted as naive CD8 cells, so terminally differentiated effector memory CD45RA+ cells were excluded.

This receptor was taken from a man aged 18 to 30 in good health. Some clones in this sample may be carry-over from other donors' samples. V and J are TRBV28 and TRBJ2-3; D possibly corresponds to TRBD2 (5 bases). The sequencing sample was made of naive CD8+ T cells from PBMCs. CDR3 DNA sequence: TGTGCCAGCAGTTTCCTGGGCGGGCGCGCAGATACGCAGTATTTT. Protein: CASSFLGGRADTQYF.